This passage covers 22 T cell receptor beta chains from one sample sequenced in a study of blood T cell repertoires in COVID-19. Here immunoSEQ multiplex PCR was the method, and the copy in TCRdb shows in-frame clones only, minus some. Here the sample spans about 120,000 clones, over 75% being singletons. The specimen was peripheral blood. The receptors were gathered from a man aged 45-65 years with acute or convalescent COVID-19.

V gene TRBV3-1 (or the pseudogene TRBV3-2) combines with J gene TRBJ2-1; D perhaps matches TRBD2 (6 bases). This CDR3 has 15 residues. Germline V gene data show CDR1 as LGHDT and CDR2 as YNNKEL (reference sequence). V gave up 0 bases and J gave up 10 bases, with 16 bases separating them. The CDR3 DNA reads TGTGCCAGCAGCCAAGATCTGACGGGAGATCGGGAGCAGTTCTTC. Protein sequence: CASSQDLTGDREQFF.

The CDR3: CASSPQTSGSTSTDTQYF. CDR3 DNA sequence: TGTGCCAGCTCACCACAGACTAGCGGGAGCACTAGCACAGATACGCAGTATTTT. This chain connects TRBV18 to TRBJ2-3, with 12 positions matching TRBD2. V shed 1 base and J 0 bases; nucleotides not matched to a gene: 5. This CDR3 comprises 18 residues. CDR1 KGHSH and CDR2 LQKENI come from the germline V gene.

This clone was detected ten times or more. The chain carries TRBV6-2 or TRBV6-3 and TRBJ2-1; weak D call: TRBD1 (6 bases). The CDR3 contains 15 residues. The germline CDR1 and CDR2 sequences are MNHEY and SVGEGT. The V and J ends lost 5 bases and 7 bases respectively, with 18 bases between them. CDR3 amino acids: CASSRIQGNFNEQFF. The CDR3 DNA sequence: TGTGCCAGCAGTAGGATACAGGGAAATTTTAATGAGCAGTTCTTC.

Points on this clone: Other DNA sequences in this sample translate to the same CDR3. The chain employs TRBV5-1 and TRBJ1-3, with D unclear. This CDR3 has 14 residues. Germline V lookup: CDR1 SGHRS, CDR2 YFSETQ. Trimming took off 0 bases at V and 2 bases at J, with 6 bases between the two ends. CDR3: CASSLDGAGNTIYF. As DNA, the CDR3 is TGCGCCAGCAGCTTGGACGGTGCTGGAAACACCATATATTTT.

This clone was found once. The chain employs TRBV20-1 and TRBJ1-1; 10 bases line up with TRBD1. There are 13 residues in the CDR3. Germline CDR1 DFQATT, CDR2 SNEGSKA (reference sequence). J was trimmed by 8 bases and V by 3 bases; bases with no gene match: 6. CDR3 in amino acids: CSASLGQGREAFF. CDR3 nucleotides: TGCAGTGCTAGTTTGGGACAGGGGAGGGAAGCTTTCTTT.

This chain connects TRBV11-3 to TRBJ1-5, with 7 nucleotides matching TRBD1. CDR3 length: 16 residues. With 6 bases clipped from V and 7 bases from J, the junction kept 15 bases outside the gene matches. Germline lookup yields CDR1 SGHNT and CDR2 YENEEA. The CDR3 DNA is TGTGCCAGCAGTCCATACCCCAAAGGGGGCGCCCAGCCCCAGCATTTT. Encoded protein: CASSPYPKGGAQPQHF.

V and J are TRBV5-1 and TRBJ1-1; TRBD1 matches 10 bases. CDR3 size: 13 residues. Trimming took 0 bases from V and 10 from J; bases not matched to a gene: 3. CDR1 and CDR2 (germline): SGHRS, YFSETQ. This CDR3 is CASSLGQGAVAFF. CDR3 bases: TGCGCCAGCAGCTTGGGACAGGGGGCGGTAGCTTTCTTT.

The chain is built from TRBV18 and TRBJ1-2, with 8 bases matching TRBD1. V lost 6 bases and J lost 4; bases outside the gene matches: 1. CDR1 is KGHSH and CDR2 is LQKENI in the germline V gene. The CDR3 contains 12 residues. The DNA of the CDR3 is TGTGCCAGCTCCGGACAGGGCTATGGCTACACCTTC. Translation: CASSGQGYGYTF. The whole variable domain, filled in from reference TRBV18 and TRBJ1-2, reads NAGVMQNPRHLVRRRGQEARLRCSPMKGHSHVYWYRQLPEEGLKFMVYLQKENIIDESGMPKERFSAEFPKEGPSILRIQQVVRGDSAAYFCASSGQGYGYTFGSGTRLTVV.

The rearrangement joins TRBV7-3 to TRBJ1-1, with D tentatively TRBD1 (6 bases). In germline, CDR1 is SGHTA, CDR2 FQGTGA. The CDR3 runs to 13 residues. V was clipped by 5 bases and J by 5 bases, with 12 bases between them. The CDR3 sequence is CASSPRGGTEAFF. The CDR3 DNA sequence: TGTGCCAGCAGCCCCAGGGGAGGGACTGAAGCTTTCTTT.

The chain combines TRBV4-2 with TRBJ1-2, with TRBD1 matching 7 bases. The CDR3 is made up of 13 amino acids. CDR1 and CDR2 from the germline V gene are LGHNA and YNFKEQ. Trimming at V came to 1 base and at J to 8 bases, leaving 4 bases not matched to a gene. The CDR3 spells CASSQGEGGGYTF. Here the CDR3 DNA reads TGTGCCAGCAGCCAAGGGGAAGGGGGCGGCTACACCTTC.

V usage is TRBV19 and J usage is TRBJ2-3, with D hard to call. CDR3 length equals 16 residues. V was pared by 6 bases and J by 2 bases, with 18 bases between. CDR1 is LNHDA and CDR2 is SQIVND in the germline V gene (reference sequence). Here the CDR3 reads CASSPRGDGYTDTQYF. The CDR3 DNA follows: TGTGCCAGTAGCCCCAGAGGCGATGGGTACACAGATACGCAGTATTTT.

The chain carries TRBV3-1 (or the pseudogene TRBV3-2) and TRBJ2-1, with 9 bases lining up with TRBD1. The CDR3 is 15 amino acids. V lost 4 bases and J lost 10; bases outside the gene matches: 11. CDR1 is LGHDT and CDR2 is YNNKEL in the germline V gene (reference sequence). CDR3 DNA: TGTGCCAGCAGCCCTCGGACAGGGGCTACGGGAGAGCAGTTCTTC. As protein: CASSPRTGATGEQFF.

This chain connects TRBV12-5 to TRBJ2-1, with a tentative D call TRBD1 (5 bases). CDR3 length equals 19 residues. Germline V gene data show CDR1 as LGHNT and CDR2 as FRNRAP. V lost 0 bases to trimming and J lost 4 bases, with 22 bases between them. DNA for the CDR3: TGTGCTAGTGGTTTGGTGGTGGGAATGTGGGATAGGGGATACAATGAGCAGTTCTTC. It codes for CASGLVVGMWDRGYNEQFF.

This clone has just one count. The DNA for the CDR3 is TGCGCCAGCAGCTTTGCAGGGCAAGGCGGGGAGCTGTTTTTT. This codes for CASSFAGQGGELFF. V gene TRBV5-1 combines with J gene TRBJ2-2, with D perhaps matching TRBD1 (5 bases). The CDR3 spans 14 residues. Trimming left V 2 bases short and J 7 bases short, with 12 bases between. Germline V gene lookup returns CDR1 SGHRS and CDR2 YFSETQ.

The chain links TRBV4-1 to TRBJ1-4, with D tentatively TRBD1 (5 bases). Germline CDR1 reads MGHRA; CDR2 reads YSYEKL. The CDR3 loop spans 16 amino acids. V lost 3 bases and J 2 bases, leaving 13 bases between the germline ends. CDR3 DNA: TGCGCCAGCAGCCAGATAGGACAAGCGACTAATGAAAAACTGTTTTTT. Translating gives CASSQIGQATNEKLFF.

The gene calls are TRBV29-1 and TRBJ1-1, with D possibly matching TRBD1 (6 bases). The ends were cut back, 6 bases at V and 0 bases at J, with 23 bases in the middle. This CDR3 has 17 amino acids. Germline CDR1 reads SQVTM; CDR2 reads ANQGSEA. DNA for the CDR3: TGCAGCGTGGCCGGGGGGCACCCGAATGAGATGAACACTGAAGCTTTCTTT. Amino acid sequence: CSVAGGHPNEMNTEAFF.

The CDR3 is CASSPRWGGASGNTIYF. DNA of the CDR3: TGTGCCAGCAGCCCGCGTTGGGGGGGCGCATCTGGAAACACCATATATTTT. The chain links TRBV7-9 to TRBJ1-3; possibly TRBD1 for D (6 bases). Germline V gene lookup returns CDR1 SEHNR and CDR2 FQNEAQ (reference sequence). V was shortened by 5 bases and J by 1 base, with 18 bases between the two germline ends. The CDR3 runs 17 residues.

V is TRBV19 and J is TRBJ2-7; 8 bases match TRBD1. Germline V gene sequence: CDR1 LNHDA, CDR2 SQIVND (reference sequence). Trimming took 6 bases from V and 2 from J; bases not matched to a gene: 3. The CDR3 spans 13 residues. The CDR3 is CASSDRGPYEQYF. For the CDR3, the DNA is TGTGCCAGTAGCGACAGGGGCCCCTACGAGCAGTACTTC.

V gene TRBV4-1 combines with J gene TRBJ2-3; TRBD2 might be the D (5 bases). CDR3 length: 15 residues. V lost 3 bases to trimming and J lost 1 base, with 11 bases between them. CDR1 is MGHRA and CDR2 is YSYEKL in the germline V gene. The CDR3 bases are TGCGCCAGCAGCCATACTAGTGGGGGCACAGATACGCAGTATTTT. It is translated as CASSHTSGGTDTQYF.

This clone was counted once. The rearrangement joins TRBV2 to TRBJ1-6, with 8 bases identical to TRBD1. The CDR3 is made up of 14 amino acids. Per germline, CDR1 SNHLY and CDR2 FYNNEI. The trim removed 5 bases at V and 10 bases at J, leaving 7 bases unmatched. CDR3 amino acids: CASSIYRGRSPLHF. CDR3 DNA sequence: TGTGCCAGCAGTATATACAGGGGGAGATCACCCCTCCACTTT.

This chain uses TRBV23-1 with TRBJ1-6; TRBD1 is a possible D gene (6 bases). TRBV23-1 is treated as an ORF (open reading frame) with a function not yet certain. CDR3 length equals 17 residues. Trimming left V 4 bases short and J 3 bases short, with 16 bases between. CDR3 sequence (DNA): TGCGCCAGCAGTCTCCCCATAGGACAGCACTATAATTCACCCCTCCACTTT. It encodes CASSLPIGQHYNSPLHF.

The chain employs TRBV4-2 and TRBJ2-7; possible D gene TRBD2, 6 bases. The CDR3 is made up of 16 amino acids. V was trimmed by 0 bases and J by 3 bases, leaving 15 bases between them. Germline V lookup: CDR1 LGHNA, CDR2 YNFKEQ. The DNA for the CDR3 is TGTGCCAGCAGCCAAGAGGCTCCTAGCGTGAACTACGAGCAGTACTTC. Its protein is CASSQEAPSVNYEQYF.